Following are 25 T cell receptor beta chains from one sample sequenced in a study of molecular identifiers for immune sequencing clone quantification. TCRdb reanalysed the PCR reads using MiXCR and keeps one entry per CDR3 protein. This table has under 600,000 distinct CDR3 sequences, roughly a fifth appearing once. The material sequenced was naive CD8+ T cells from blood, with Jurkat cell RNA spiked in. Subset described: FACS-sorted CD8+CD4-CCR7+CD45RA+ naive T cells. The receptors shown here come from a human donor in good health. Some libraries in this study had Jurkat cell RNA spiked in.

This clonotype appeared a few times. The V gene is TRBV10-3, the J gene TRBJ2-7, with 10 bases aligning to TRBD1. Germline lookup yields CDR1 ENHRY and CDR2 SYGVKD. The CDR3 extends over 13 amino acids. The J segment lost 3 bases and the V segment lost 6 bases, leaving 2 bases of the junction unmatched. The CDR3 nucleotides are TGTGCCATCAGCTGGGACAGGGGCTACGAGCAGTACTTC. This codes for CAISWDRGYEQYF.

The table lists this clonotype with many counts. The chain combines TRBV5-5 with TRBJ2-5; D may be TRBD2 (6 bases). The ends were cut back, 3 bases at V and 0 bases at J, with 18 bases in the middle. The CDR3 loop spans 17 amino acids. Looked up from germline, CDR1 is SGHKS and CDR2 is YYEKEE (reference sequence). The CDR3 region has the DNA TGTGCCAGCAGCTCGCTGCGGGACCCAATCGACCAAGAGACCCAGTACTTC. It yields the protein CASSSLRDPIDQETQYF.

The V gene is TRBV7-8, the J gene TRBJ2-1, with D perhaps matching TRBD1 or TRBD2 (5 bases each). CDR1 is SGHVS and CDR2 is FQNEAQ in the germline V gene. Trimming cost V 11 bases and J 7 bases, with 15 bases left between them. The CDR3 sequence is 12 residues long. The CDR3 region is CACQVGVNEQFF. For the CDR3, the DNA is TGTGCCTGTCAGGTGGGGGTTAATGAGCAGTTCTTC.

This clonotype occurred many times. DNA of the CDR3: TGTGCCAGCAGCGAGGCAGGGGCCTACGAGCAGTACTTC. This encodes CASSEAGAYEQYF. V usage is TRBV7-9 and J usage is TRBJ2-7, with D tentatively TRBD1 (6 bases). This CDR3 is built from 13 residues. Trimming cost V 5 bases and J 2 bases, with 10 bases left between them. The V gene's germline CDR1 is SEHNR and CDR2 FQNEAQ (reference sequence).

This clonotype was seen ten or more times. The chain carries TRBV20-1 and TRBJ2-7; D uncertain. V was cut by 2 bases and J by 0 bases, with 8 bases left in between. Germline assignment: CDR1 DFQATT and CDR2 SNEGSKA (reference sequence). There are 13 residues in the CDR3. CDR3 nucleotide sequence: TGCAGTGCTAGATTCCCCGGCTCCTACGAGCAGTACTTC. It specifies CSARFPGSYEQYF.

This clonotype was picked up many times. The CDR3 region is CATDWGYEQYF. CDR3 DNA sequence: TGTGCCACGGACTGGGGTTACGAGCAGTACTTC. V is TRBV28 and J is TRBJ2-7; perhaps TRBD2 as D (5 bases). The CDR3 is 11 residues long. The germline CDR1 and CDR2 sequences are MDHEN and SYDVKM. V was cut by 10 bases and J by 4 bases, with 11 bases left in between.

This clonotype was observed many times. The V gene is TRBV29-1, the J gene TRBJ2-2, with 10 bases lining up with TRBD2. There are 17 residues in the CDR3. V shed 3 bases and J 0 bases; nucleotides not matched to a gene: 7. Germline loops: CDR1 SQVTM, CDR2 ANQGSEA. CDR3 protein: CSVEGWSGRANTGELFF. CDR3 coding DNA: TGCAGCGTTGAGGGGTGGAGCGGGAGGGCGAACACCGGGGAGCTGTTTTTT.

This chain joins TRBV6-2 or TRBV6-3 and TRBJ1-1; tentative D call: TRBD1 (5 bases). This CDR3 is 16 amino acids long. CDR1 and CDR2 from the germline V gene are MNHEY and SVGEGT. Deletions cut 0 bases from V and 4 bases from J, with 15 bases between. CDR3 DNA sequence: TGTGCCAGCAGTTACTCGAGTGTAGGGGTGGGCACTGAAGCTTTCTTT. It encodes CASSYSSVGVGTEAFF.

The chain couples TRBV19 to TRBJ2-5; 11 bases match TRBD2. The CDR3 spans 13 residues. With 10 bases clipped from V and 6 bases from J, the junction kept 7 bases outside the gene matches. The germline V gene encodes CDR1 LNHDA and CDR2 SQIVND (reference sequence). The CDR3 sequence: CATLSGRAKTQYF. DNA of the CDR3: TGTGCCACCCTTAGCGGGAGGGCAAAGACCCAGTACTTC.

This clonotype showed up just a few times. This CDR3 reads CASRTSGEQYF. CDR3 bases: TGTGCCAGCCGGACTAGCGGTGAGCAGTACTTC. The rearrangement links TRBV7-9 to TRBJ2-7; 10 nucleotides match TRBD2. The CDR3 runs to 11 residues. Germline loops: CDR1 SEHNR, CDR2 FQNEAQ (reference sequence). V trimming: 8 bases; J trimming: 7 bases; junction bases outside the gene matches: 2. Together with reference TRBV7-9 and TRBJ2-7, the CDR3 gives the full variable domain: DTGVSQNPRHKITKRGQNVTFRCDPISEHNRLYWYRQTLGQGPEFLTYFQNEAQLEKSRLLSDRFSAERPKGSFSTLEIQRTEQGDSAMYLCASRTSGEQYFGPGTRLTVT.

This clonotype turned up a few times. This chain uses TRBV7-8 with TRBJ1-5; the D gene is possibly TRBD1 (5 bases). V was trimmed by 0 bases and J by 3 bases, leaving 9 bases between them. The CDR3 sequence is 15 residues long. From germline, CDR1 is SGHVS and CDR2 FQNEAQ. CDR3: CASSLAQGDNQPQHF. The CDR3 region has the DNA TGTGCCAGCAGCTTAGCGCAAGGGGACAATCAGCCCCAGCATTTT.

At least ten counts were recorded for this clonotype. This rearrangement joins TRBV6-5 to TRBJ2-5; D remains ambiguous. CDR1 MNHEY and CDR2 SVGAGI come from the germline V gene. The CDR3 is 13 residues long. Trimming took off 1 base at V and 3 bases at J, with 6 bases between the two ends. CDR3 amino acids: CASSYYLEETQYF. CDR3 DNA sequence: TGTGCCAGCAGTTACTACCTAGAAGAGACCCAGTACTTC.

The CDR3 nucleotides are TGTGCCAGCGAGGAAGGGACATTAAGCGGTAGTGAGCAGTTCTTC. Its protein is CASEEGTLSGSEQFF. The rearrangement joins TRBV2 to TRBJ2-1, with D tentatively TRBD1 (6 bases). CDR3 length equals 15 residues. Looked up from germline, CDR1 is SNHLY and CDR2 is FYNNEI. Trimming stripped 8 bases from V and 9 bases from J, with 23 bases between.

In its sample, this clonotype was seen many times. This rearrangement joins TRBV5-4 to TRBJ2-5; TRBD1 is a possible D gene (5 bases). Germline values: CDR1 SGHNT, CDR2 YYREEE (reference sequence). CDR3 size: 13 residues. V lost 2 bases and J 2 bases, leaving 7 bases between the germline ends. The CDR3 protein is CASSFDSQETQYF. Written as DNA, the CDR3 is TGTGCCAGCAGCTTTGACAGTCAAGAGACCCAGTACTTC.

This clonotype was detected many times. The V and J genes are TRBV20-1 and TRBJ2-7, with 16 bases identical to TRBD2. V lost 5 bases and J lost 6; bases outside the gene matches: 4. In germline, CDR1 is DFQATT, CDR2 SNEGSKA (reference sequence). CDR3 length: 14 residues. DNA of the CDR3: TGCAGTGCTGCCGGGACTAGCGGGAGGGCCGAGCAGTACTTC. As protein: CSAAGTSGRAEQYF.

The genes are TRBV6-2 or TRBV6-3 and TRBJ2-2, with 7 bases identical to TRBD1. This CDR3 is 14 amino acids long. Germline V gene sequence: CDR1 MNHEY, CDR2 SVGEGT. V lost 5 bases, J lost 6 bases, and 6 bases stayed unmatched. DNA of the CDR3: TGTGCCAGCAGTGCCACAGGGGTTTCCGGGGAGCTGTTTTTT. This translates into CASSATGVSGELFF.

This CDR3 is CASSKTGGERYTQYF. The CDR3 DNA reads TGTGCCAGCAGTAAAACCGGGGGGGAAAGGTATACGCAGTATTTT. The chain carries TRBV6-2 or TRBV6-3 and TRBJ2-3; 8 positions match TRBD2. V dropped 5 bases and J dropped 7; count of bases not matched to a gene: 11. CDR1 MNHEY and CDR2 SVGEGT come from the germline V gene. The CDR3 is 15 amino acids.

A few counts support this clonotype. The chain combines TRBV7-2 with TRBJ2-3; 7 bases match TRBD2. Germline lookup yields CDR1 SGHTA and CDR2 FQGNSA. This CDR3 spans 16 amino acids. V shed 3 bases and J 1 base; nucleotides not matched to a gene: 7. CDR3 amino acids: CASSFRGDRGTDTQYF. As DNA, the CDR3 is TGTGCCAGCAGCTTCCGGGGGGACCGCGGCACAGATACGCAGTATTTT. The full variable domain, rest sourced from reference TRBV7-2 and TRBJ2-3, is GAGVSQSPSNKVTEKGKDVELRCDPISGHTALYWYRQSLGQGLEFLIYFQGNSAPDKSGLPSDRFSAERTGGSVSTLTIQRTQQEDSAVYLCASSFRGDRGTDTQYFGPGTRLTVL.

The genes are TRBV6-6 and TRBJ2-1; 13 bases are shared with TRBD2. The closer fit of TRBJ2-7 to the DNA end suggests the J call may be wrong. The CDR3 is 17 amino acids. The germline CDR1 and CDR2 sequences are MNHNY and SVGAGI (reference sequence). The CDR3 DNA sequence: TGTGCCAGCAGTCCCTGGACTAGCGGGGGACCCTACAATGAGCAGTACTTC. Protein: CASSPWTSGGPYNEQYF.

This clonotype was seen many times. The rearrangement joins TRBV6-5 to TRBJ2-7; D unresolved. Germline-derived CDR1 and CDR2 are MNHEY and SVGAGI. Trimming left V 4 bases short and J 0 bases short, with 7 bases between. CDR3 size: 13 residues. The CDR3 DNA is TGTGCCAGCAGTTTGGTTAACTCCTACGAGCAGTACTTC. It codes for CASSLVNSYEQYF.

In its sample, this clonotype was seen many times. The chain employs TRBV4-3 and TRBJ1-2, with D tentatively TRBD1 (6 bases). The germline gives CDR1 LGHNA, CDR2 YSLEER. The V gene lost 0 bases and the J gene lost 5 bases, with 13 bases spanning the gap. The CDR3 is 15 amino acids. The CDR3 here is CASSQDGGTPYGYTF. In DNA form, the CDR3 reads TGCGCCAGCAGCCAAGATGGCGGGACACCATATGGCTACACCTTC.

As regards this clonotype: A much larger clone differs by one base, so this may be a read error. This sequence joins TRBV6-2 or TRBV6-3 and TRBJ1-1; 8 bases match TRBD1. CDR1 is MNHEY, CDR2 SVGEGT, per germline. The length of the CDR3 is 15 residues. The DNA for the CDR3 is TGTGTCAGCAGAAACAGGGGGAACGTGAACACTGAAGCTTTCTTT. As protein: CVSRNRGNVNTEAFF.

In nucleotides, the CDR3 is TGCAGTGCTAGACCGGGACTAGTAATTCGCGAGCAGTACTTC. Translating it yields CSARPGLVIREQYF. This chain uses TRBV20-1 with TRBJ2-7; 8 bases fit TRBD2. The ends lost 2 bases at V and 6 bases at J; junction bases unmatched: 9. This CDR3 spans 14 amino acids. Germline CDR1 reads DFQATT; CDR2 reads SNEGSKA (reference sequence).

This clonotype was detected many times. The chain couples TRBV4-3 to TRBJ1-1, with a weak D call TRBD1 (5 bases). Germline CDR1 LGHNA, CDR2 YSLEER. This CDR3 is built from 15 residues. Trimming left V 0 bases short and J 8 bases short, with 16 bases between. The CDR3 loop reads CASSQDRGPQREAFF. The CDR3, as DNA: TGCGCCAGCAGCCAAGATCGGGGCCCCCAGAGGGAAGCTTTCTTT.

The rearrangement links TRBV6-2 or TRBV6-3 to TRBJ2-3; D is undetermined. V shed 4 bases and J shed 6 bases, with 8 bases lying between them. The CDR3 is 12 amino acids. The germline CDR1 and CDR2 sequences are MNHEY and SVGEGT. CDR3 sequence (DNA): TGTGCCAGCAGTTCCCGTTGGGATACGCAGTATTTT. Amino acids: CASSSRWDTQYF.